The clone carrying this TCR beta chain was picked up many times. As yet, its antigen is unknown. The read ends 3 residues before the CDR3 terminus; that terminus is restored from the germline J gene. The entry originates in a study of T cell clonality in common variable immunodeficiency. Study findings and constraints: In common variable immunodeficiency, TCR beta chains reportedly carried fewer deletions and N-nucleotide insertions.

Clones were sequenced by immunoSEQ multiplex PCR, and TCRdb holds only the in-frame ones, with some missing. The profile covers approximately 16,000 clones, none occurring a single time. V was trimmed by 2 bases and J by 3 bases, leaving 10 bases between them. Germline V gene sequence: CDR1 KGHSH, CDR2 LQKENI. This CDR3 comprises 14 residues. The chain employs TRBV18 and TRBJ1-2; D unresolved. Sequenced input: peripheral blood mononuclear cells. The receptor was isolated from a human donor with common variable immunodeficiency. CDR3 protein: CASSPAGDHYGYTF. CDR3 bases read: TGTGCCAGCTCACCAGCGGGAGACCACTATGGC.